The 2 T cell receptor beta chains below were found in one sample sequenced in a study of blood T cell repertoires in COVID-19. Clones were read by immunoSEQ multiplex PCR, and TCRdb kept only the in-frame ones, dropping some. Counted here are about 180,000 clones, approximately 80% occurring once; the ten biggest clones make up around 7%. Sequenced input: peripheral blood. The receptor source for this set is a woman aged 40 to 50 with COVID-19, enrolled during active disease.

The V call is TRBV13, the J call TRBJ2-7, with D perhaps TRBD2 (5 bases). Deletions cut 5 bases from V and 3 bases from J, with 8 bases between. The CDR3 runs 12 residues. Germline CDR1 is PRHDT and CDR2 is FYEKMQ (reference sequence). The CDR3 DNA follows: TGTGCCAGCAGCCGGCGGGTCTACGAGCAGTACTTC. Translating it yields CASSRRVYEQYF.

The chain joins TRBV7-6 to TRBJ2-2, with 7 positions matching TRBD2. The CDR3 sequence is 16 residues long. Looked up from germline, CDR1 is SGHVS and CDR2 is FNYEAQ. Trimming at V came to 1 base and at J to 5 bases, leaving 7 bases not matched to a gene. The CDR3 coding sequence is TGTGCCAGCAGCTTAGGTCTGACTAGCACAACCGGGGAGCTGTTTTTT. It yields the protein CASSLGLTSTTGELFF.